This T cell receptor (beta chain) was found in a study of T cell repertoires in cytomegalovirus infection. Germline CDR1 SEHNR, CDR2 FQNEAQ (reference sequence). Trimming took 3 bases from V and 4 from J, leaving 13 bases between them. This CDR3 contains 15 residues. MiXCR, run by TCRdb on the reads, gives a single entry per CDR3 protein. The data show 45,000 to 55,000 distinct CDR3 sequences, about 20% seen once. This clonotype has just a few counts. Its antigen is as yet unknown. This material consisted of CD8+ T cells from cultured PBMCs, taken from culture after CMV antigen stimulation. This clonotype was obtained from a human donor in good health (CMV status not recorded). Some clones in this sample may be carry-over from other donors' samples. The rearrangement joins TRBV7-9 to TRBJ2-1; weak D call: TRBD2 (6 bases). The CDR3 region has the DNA TGTGCCAGCAGCTTTGTACGGACTACATACAATGAGCAGTTCTTC. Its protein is CASSFVRTTYNEQFF.